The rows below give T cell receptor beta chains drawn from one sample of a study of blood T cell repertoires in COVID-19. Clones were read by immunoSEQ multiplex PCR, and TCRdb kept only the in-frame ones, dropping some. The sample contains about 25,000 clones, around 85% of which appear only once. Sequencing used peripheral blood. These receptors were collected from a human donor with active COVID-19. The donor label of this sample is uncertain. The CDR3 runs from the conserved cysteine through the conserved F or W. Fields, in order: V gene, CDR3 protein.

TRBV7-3 CASSEGTAFGNEQFF
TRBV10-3 CAITEGGEGVRDTQYF
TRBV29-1 CSVSVGGYGYTF
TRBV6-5 CASSIGQGYEQYF
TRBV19 CASSITSGSFSDTQYF
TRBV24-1 CATSDEPGATDTQYF
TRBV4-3 CASSHDRGNEKLFF
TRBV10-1 CASRAGMNTEAFF
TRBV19 CATHPTSAYNEQFF
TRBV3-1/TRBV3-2 CASSQEGPGLAVRRWTGELFF